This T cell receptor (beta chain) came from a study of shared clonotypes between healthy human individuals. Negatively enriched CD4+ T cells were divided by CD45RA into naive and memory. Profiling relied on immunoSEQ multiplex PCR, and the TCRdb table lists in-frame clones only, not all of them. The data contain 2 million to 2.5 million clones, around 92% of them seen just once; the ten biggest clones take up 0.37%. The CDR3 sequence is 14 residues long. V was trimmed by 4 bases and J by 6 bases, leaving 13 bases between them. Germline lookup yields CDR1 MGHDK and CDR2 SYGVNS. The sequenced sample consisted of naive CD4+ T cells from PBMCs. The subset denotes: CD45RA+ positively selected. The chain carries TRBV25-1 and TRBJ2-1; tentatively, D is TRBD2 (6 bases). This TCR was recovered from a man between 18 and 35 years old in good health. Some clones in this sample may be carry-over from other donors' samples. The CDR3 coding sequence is TGTGCCAGCAGTGCCCCCGGGAGCGGCAATGAGCAGTTCTTC. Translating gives CASSAPGSGNEQFF.